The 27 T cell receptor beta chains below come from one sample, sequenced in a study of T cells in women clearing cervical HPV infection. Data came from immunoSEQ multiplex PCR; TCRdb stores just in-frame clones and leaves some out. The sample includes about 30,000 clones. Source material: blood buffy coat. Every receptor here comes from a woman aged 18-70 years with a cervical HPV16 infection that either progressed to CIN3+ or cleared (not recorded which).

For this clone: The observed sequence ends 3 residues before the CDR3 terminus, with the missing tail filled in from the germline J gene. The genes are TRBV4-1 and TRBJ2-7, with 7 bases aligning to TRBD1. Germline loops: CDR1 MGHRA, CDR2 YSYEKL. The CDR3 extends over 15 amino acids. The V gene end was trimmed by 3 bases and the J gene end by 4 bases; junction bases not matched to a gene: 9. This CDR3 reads CASSQTQTGTYEQYF. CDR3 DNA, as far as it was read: TGCGCCAGCAGCCAGACCCAGACAGGGACGTACGAG.

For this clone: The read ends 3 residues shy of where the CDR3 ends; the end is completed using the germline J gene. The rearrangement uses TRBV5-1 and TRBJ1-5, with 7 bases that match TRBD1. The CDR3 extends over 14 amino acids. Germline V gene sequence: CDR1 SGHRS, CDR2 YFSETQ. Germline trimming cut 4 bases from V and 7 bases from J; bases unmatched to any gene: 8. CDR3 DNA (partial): TGCGCCAGCAGCCCCGGGACAGATAGACAGCCC. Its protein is CASSPGTDRQP. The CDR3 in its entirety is CASSPGTDRQPQHF.

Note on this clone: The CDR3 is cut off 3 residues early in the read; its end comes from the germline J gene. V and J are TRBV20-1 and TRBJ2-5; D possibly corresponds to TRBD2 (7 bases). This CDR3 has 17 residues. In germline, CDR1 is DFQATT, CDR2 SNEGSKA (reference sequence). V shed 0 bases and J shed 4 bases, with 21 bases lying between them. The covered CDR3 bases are TGCAGTGCTAGAGAACGCACAAGGGAGGGGGTTGGAGAGACC. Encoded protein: CSARERTREGVGET. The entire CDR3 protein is CSARERTREGVGETQYF.

CDR3 in amino acids: CASSPGGQGPQHF. CDR3 bases read: TGTGCCAGCAGCCCGGGGGGGCAGGGGCCC. The chain is built from TRBV9 and TRBJ1-5; weak D call: TRBD1 (6 bases). Read coverage stops 3 residues before the CDR3 terminus; the germline J gene supplies the remainder. The ends were cut back, 4 bases at V and 9 bases at J, with 14 bases in the middle. Germline lookup yields CDR1 SGDLS and CDR2 YYNGEE. This CDR3 contains 13 residues.

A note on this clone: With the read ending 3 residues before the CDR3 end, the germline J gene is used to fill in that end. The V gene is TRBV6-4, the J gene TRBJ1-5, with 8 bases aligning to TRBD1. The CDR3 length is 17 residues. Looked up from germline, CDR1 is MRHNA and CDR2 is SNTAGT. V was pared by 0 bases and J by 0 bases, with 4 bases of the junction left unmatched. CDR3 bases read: TGTGCCAGCAGTGACTCGGGACAGGACTTTAGCAATCAGCCC. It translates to CASSDSGQDFSNQP. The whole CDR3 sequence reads CASSDSGQDFSNQPQHF.

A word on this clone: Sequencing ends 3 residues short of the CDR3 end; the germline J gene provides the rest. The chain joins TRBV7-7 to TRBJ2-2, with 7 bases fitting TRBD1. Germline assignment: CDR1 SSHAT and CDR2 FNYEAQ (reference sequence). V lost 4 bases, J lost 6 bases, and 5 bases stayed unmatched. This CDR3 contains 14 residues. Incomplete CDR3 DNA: TGTGCCAGCAGCTCGACAGGGATCGCCGGGGAG. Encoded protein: CASSSTGIAGE. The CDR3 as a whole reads CASSSTGIAGELFF.

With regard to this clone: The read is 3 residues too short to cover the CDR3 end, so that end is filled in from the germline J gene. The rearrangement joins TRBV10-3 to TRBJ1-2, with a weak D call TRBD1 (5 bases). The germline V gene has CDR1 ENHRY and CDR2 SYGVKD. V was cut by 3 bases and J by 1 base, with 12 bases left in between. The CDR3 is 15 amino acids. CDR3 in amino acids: CAISESQDLNYGYTF. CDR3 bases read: TGTGCCATCAGTGAATCACAGGACCTTAACTATGGC.

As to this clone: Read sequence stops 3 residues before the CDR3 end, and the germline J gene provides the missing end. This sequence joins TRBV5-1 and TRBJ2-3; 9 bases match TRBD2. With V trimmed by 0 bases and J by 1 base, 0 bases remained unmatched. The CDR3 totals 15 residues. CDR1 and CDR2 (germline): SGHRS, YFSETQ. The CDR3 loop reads CASSLASGGTDTQYF. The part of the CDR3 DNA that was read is TGCGCCAGCAGCTTGGCTAGCGGGGGCACAGATACG. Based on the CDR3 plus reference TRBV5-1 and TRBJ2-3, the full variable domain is KAGVTQTPRYLIKTRGQQVTLSCSPISGHRSVSWYQQTPGQGLQFLFEYFSETQRNKGNFPGRFSGRQFSNSRSEMNVSTLELGDSALYLCASSLASGGTDTQYFGPGTRLTVL.

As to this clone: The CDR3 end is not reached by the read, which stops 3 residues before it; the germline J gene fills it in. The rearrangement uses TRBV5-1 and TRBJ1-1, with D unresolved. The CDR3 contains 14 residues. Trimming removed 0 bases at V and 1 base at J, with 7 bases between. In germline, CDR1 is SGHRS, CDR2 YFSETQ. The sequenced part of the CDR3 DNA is TGCGCCAGCAGCTTGGGAGAGGGGAACACTGAA. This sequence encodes CASSLGEGNTE. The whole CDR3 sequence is CASSLGEGNTEAFF.

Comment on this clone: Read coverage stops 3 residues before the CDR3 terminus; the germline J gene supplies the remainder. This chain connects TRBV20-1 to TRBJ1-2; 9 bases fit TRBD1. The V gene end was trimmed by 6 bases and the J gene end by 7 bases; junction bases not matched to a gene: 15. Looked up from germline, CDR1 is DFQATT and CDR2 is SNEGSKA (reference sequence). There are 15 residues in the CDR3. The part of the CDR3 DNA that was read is TGCAGTGCCCCCGATACCGGGACAGGGAATGGTGGC. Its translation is CSAPDTGTGNGG. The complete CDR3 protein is CSAPDTGTGNGGYTF.

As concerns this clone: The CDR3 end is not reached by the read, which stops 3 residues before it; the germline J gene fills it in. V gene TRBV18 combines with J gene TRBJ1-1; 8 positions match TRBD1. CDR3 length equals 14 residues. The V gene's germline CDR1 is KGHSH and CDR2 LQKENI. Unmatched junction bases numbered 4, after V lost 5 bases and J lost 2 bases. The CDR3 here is CASSAGQGNTEAFF. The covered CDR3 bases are TGTGCCAGCTCAGCCGGACAGGGCAACACTGAA.

The CDR3: CASALVLGQDTDTQYF. CDR3 DNA, as far as it was read: TGTGCTAGTGCCCTGGTATTAGGACAGGACACAGATACG. The J gene is TRBJ2-3, the V gene TRBV12-5; TRBD1 matches 7 bases. The read ends 3 residues before the CDR3 terminus; that terminus is restored from the germline J gene. Germline V gives CDR1 LGHNT, CDR2 FRNRAP. The CDR3 extends over 16 amino acids. The J segment lost 2 bases and the V segment lost 7 bases, leaving 12 bases of the junction unmatched.

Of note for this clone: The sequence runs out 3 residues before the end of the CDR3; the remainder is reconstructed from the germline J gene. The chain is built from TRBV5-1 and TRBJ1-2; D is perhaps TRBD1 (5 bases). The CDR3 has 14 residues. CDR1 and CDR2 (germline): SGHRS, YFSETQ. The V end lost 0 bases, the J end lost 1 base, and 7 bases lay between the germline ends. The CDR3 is CASSLVGVNYGYTF. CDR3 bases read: TGCGCCAGCAGCTTGGTAGGGGTTAACTATGGC.

The DNA read from the CDR3 is TGTGCCAGTAAAGGGGACAGGGTCACCGGGGAG. Encoded protein: CASKGDRVTGE. The whole CDR3 sequence reads CASKGDRVTGELFF. The chain is built from TRBV19 and TRBJ2-2; 9 bases map to TRBD1. Sequencing ends 3 residues short of the CDR3 end; the germline J gene provides the rest. The CDR3 runs 14 residues. J lost 4 bases, V lost 7 bases, and 4 bases had no gene match. CDR1 is LNHDA and CDR2 is SQIVND in the germline V gene (reference sequence).

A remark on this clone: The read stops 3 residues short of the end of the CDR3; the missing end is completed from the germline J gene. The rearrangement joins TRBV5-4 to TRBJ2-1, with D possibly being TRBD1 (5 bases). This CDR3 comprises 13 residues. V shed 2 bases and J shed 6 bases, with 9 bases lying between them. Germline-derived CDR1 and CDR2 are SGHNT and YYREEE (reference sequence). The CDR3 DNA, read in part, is TGTGCCAGCAGCTTTCGACAGCCCAATGAG. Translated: CASSFRQPNE. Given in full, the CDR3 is CASSFRQPNEQFF.

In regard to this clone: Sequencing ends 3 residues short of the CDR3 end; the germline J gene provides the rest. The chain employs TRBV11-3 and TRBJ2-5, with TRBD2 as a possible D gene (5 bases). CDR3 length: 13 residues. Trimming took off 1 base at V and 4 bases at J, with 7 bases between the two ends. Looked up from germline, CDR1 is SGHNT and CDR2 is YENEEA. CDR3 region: CASSLGGLETQYF. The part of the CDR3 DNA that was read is TGTGCCAGCAGCTTAGGAGGGTTAGAGACC.

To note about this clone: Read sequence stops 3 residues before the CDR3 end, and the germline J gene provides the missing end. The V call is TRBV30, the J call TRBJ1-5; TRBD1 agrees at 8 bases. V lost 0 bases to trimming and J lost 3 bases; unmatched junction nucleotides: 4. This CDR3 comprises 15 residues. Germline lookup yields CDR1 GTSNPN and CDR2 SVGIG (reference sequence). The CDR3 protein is CAWSVQGGNNQPQHF. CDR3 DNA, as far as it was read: TGTGCCTGGAGTGTACAGGGGGGCAACAATCAGCCC. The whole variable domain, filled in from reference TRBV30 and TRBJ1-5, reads SQTIHQWPATLVQPVGSPLSLECTVEGTSNPNLYWYRQAAGRGLQLLFYSVGIGQISSEVPQNLSASRPQDRQFILSSKKLLLSDSGFYLCAWSVQGGNNQPQHFGDGTRLSIL.

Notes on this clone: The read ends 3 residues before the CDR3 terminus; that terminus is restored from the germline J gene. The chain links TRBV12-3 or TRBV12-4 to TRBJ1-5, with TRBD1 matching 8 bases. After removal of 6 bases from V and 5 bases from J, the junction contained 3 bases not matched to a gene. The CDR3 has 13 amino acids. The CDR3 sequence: CASRIQGDQPQHF. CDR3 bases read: TGTGCCAGCAGGATACAGGGGGATCAGCCC.

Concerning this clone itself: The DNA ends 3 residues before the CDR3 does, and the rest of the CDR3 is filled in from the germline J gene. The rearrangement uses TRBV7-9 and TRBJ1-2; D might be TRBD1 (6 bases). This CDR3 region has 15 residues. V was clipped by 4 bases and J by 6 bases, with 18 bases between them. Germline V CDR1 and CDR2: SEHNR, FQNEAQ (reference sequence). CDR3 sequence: CASSSSLQGADGYTF. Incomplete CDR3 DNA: TGTGCCAGCAGCTCTAGCCTACAGGGCGCAGATGGC.

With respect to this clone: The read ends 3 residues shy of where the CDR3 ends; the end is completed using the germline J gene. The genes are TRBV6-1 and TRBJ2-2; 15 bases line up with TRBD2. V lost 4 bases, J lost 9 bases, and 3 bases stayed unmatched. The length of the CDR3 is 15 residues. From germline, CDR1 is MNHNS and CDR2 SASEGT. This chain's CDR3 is CASSGGTSGGRELFF. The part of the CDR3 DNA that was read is TGTGCCAGCAGTGGGGGGACTAGCGGGGGGAGGGAG.

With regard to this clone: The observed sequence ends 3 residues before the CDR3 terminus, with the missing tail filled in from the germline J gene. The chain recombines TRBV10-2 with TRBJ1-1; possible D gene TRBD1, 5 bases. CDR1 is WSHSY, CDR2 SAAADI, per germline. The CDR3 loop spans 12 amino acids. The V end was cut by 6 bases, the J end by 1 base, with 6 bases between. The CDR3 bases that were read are TGCGCCAGCAGGGACACGAACACTGAA. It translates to CASRDTNTE. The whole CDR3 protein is CASRDTNTEAFF.

The part of the CDR3 DNA that was read is TGTGCCAGCAGCTTATACGAGGGGGGGGGTGAG. Translation: CASSLYEGGGE. In full, the CDR3 is CASSLYEGGGEQFF. The chain joins TRBV7-6 to TRBJ2-1; D is perhaps TRBD2 (7 bases). The read finishes 3 residues shy of the CDR3 end, and the germline J gene is used to complete it. This CDR3 is built from 14 residues. The germline CDR1 and CDR2 sequences are SGHVS and FNYEAQ. Trimming left V 2 bases short and J 9 bases short, with 14 bases between.

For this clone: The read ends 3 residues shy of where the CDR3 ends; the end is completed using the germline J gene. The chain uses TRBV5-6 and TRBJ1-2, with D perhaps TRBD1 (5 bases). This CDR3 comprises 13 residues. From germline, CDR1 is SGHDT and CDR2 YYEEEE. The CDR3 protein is CASSLGRVKGYTF. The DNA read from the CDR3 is TGTGCCAGCAGCTTGGGCAGGGTGAAAGGC.

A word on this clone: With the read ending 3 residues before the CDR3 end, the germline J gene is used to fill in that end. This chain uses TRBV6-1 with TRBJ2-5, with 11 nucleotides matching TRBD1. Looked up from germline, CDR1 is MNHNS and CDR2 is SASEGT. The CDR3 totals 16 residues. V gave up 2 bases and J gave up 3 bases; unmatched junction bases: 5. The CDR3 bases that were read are TGTGCCAGCAGTGAAATAGAGGGACAGGGGGAAGAGACC. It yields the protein CASSEIEGQGEET. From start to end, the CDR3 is CASSEIEGQGEETQYF.

Here the CDR3 reads CASSLETGEYNEQFF. The sequenced part of the CDR3 DNA is TGTGCCAGCAGCTTAGAGACAGGGGAGTACAATGAG. The V and J genes are TRBV13 and TRBJ2-1; 8 bases are shared with TRBD1. The read gets to within 3 residues of the CDR3 end, and the germline J gene fills in the rest. Trimming removed 1 base from V and 4 bases from J; junction bases left unmatched: 3. CDR3 size: 15 residues. From germline, CDR1 is PRHDT and CDR2 FYEKMQ (reference sequence).

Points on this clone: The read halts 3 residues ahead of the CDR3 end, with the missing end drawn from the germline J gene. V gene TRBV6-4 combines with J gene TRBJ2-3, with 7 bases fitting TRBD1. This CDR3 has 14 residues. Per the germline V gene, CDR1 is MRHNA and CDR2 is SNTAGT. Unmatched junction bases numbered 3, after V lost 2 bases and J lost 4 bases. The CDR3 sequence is CASSDVTGSDTQYF. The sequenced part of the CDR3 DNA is TGTGCCAGCAGTGACGTGACAGGGTCAGATACG.

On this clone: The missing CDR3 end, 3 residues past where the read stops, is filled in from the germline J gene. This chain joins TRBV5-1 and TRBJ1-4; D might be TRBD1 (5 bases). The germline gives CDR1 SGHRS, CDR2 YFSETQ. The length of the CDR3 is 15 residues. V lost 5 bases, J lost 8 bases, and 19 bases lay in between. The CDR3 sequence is CASSPDGRGEEKLFF. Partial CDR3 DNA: TGCGCCAGCAGTCCTGACGGGAGAGGGGAGGAAAAA.